This is a list of T cell receptor beta chains from one sample in a study of T cell changes during pregnancy in multiple sclerosis. The repertoire was sequenced with immunoSEQ multiplex PCR; TCRdb's copy has only in-frame clones and lacks some. This repertoire shows around 24,000 clones, around 84% found once; its top ten account for around 0.96%. This specimen consisted of CD4+ T cells from peripheral blood mononuclear cells, obtained in the second trimester of pregnancy. All receptors derive from a female donor in good health, enrolled as a control in a pregnancy study. Each CDR3 is given with its conserved first and last residue. The order of the fields is D gene, J gene, clone size, V gene, CDR3 DNA, CDR3 protein. The D gene is left open where the match is weak. Size values are once, few and many counts, or a class for expanded clones, and some rows have none.

- TRBJ1-1 - TRBV4-1 TGCGCCAGCAGCCAAGTGGGGGCCGCTGAAGCTTTCTTT CASSQVGAAEAFF
- TRBJ2-3 - TRBV5-1 TGCGCCAGCAGCTGGAGGGGTGCTCACACAGATACGCAGTATTTT CASSWRGAHTDTQYF
TRBD2 TRBJ2-2 - TRBV10-2 TGCGCCAGCACCGAACTAGCGGGAGGAACCGGGGAGCTGTTTTTT CASTELAGGTGELFF
TRBD1 TRBJ2-7 - TRBV10-3 TGTGCCATCGGAACCGGGACAGGCATAAGCTACGAGCAGTACTTC CAIGTGTGISYEQYF
TRBD2 TRBJ2-5 - TRBV19 TGTGCCAGTAGTATAGGCGGCGGGGGGGCCGATGAGACCCAGTACTTC CASSIGGGGADETQYF
- TRBJ1-6 - TRBV7-3 TGTGCCAGCAGCTTCGGGGGAGGGGAAGGCTCACCCCTCCACTTT CASSFGGGEGSPLHF
TRBD1 TRBJ1-4 - TRBV5-5 TGTGCCAGCAGCTCCGGGACAGGTGGCGAAAAACTGTTTTTT CASSSGTGGEKLFF
- TRBJ1-6 - TRBV7-2 TGTGCCAGCAGCTACCCACAGGGCTGGTCACCCCTCCACTTT CASSYPQGWSPLHF
TRBD1 TRBJ1-6 - TRBV5-1 TGCGCCAGCAGCGCTCAACGACAGGGGAAGGGATCACCCCTCCACTTT CASSAQRQGKGSPLHF
TRBD1 TRBJ2-5 - TRBV5-6 TGTGCCAGCAGCACTTCGACAGGGTTGGCAGAGACCCAGTACTTC CASSTSTGLAETQYF
TRBD1 TRBJ1-1 few TRBV19 TGTGCCAGTAGGAAGGGACAGGGTACTGAAGCTTTCTTT CASRKGQGTEAFF
TRBD2 TRBJ2-3 - TRBV6-4 TGTGCCAGCAGTGAACGGCTAGCGGGGGGCCCTGCCCTCGACACAGATACGCAGTATTTT CASSERLAGGPALDTDTQYF
- TRBJ2-6 - TRBV18 TGTGCCAGCTCACCACCCCCCGCCTACTCTGGGGCCAACGTCCTGACTTTC CASSPPPAYSGANVLTF
- TRBJ2-1 - TRBV10-3 TGTGCCGTCGCGCGCAAACAGTCCGGGGATGAGCAGTTCTTC CAVARKQSGDEQFF
- TRBJ2-1 - TRBV5-1 TGCGCCAGCAGCTTAGGTGGACAGCAGGTCAATGAGCAGTTCTTC CASSLGGQQVNEQFF